This TCR beta chain was found in a study of blood T cells in healthy people across ages. V was clipped by 1 base and J by 4 bases; unmatched bases: 13. Per the germline V gene, CDR1 is SGDLS and CDR2 is YYNGEE. The CDR3 totals 17 residues. For the second PCR, which ran for about 6 to 11 cycles, a sample-barcoded 5' primer and a J-beta primer mix were used. Using its own MiXCR run on the 5' RACE reads, TCRdb lists one record per CDR3 protein. The repertoire holds around 400,000 distinct CDR3 sequences, with 45% to 60% as singletons. This chain links TRBV9 with TRBJ1-2; 7 bases line up with TRBD1. The material sequenced was blood. This sequence originates from a man between 60 and 70 years old in good health. CDR3 bases: TGTGCCAGCAGCGTAAAACTAGGGGGCAGGCTAGGCTATGGCTACACCTTC. Protein: CASSVKLGGRLGYGYTF. Variable domain in full (rest from reference TRBV9 and TRBJ1-2): DSGVTQTPKHLITATGQRVTLRCSPRSGDLSVYWYQQSLDQGLQFLIQYYNGEERAKGNILERFSAQQFPDLHSELNLSSLELGDSALYFCASSVKLGGRLGYGYTFGSGTRLTVV.